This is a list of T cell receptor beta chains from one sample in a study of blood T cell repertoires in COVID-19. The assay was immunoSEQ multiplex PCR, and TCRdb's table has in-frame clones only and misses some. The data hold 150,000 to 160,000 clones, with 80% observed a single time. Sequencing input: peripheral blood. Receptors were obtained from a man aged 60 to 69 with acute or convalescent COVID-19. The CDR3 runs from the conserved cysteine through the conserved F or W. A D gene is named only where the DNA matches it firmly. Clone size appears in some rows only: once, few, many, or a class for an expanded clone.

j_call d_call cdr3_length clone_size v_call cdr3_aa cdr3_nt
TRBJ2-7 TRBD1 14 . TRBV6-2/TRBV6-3 CASSSIGGKLEQYF TGTGCCAGCAGTTCAATAGGGGGCAAGCTCGAGCAGTACTTC
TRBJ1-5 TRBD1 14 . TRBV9 CASSVSGGHQPQHF TGTGCCAGCAGCGTCTCAGGGGGACATCAGCCCCAGCATTTT
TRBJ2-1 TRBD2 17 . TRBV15 CATSRKEKSGSRHEQFF TGTGCCACCAGCAGAAAGGAAAAAAGCGGGAGCCGCCATGAGCAGTTCTTC
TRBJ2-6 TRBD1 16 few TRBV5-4 CASSLSTGAGANVLTF TGTGCCAGCAGCCTGTCCACAGGGGCTGGGGCCAACGTCCTGACTTTC
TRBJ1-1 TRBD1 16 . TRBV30 CAWSPLYGTGVTEAFF TGTGCCTGGAGTCCCTTATACGGGACAGGGGTCACTGAAGCTTTCTTT
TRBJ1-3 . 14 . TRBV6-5 CASHEGYSGNTIYF TGTGCCAGCCATGAGGGCTACTCTGGAAACACCATATATTTT
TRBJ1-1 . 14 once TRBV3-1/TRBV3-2 CASSLLSGNTEAFF TGTGCCAGCAGCCTCCTTAGCGGGAACACTGAAGCTTTCTTT
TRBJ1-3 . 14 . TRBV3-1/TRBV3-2 CASSRGGSGNTIYF TGTGCCAGCAGCCGGGGCGGCTCTGGAAACACCATATATTTT
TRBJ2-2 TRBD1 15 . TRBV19 CASSRDRGSAGELFF TGTGCCAGTAGTAGGGACAGGGGGTCAGCCGGGGAGCTGTTTTTT
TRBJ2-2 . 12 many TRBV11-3 CASSSGVGELFF TGTGCCAGCAGCTCCGGGGTAGGGGAGCTGTTTTTT
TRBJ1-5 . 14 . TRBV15 CATSSTGNNQPQHF TGTGCCACCAGCAGCACAGGGAACAATCAGCCCCAGCATTTT
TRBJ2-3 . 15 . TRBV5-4 CASSLAQLLTDTQYF TGTGCCAGCAGCTTGGCCCAACTACTCACAGATACGCAGTATTTT
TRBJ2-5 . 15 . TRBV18 CASSPLRMGGETQYF TGTGCCAGCTCACCGCTTCGGATGGGCGGGGAGACCCAGTACTTC
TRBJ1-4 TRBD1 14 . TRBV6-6 CASGTGGGNEKLFF TGTGCCAGCGGGACAGGGGGGGGGAATGAAAAACTGTTTTTT
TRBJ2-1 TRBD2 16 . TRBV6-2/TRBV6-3 CASSRTQGLAAGEQFF TGTGCCAGCAGTCGAACTCAAGGACTAGCGGCTGGGGAGCAGTTCTTC
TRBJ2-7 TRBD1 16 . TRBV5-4 CASSSFTGTGGYEQYF TGTGCCAGCAGCTCATTTACCGGGACAGGGGGCTACGAGCAGTACTTC